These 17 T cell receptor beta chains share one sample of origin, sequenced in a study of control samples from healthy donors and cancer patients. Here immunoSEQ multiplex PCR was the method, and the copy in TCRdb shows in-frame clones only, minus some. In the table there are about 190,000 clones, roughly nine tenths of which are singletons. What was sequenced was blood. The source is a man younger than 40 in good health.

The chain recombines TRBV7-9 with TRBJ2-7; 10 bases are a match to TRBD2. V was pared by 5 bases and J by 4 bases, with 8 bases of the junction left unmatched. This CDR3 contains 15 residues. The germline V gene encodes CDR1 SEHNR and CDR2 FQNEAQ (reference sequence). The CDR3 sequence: CASSTPPSGGYEQYF. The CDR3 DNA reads TGTGCCAGCAGCACCCCCCCTAGCGGGGGTTACGAGCAGTACTTC.

The CDR3, as DNA: TGTGCCAGCAGACCCACAGGGCCCAATTCACCCCTCCACTTT. Translated: CASRPTGPNSPLHF. The V gene is TRBV6-5, the J gene TRBJ1-6; the D gene is possibly TRBD1 (6 bases). Germline-derived CDR1 and CDR2 are MNHEY and SVGAGI. V lost 6 bases to trimming and J lost 7 bases, with 13 bases between them. The CDR3 runs to 14 residues.

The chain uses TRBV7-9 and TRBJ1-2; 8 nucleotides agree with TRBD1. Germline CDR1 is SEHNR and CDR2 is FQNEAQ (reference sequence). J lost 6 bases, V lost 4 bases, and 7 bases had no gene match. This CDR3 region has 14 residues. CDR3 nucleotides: TGTGCCAGCAGCTCAGGGGGCGCATCACATGGCTACACCTTC. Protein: CASSSGGASHGYTF.

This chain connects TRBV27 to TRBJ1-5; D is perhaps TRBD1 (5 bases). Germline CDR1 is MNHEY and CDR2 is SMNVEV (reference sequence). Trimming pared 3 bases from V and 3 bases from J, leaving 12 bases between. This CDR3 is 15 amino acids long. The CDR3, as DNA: TGTGCCAGCAGTTTTTCTGGGGCCTACAATCAGCCCCAGCATTTT. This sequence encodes CASSFSGAYNQPQHF.

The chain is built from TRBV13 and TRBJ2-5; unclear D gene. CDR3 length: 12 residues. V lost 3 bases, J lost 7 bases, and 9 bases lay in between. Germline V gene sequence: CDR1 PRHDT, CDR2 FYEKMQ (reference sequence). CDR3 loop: CASSLSRATQYF. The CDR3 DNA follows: TGTGCCAGCAGCTTGAGTCGGGCGACCCAGTACTTC. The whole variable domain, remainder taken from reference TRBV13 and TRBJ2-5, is AAGVIQSPRHLIKEKRETATLKCYPIPRHDTVYWYQQGPGQDPQFLISFYEKMQSDKGSIPDRFSAQQFSDYHSELNMSSLELGDSALYFCASSLSRATQYFGPGTRLLVL.

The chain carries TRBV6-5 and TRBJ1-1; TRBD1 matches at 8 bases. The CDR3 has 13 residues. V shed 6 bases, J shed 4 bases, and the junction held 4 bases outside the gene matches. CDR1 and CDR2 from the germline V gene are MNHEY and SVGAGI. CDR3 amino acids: CASSPDRGTEAFF. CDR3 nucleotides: TGTGCCAGCAGCCCCGACAGGGGCACTGAAGCTTTCTTT.

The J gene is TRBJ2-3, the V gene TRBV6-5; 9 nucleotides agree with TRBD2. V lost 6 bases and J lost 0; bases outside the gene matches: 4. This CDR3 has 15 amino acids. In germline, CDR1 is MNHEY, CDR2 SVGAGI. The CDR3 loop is CASSGLARSTDTQYF. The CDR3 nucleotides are TGTGCCAGCAGCGGACTAGCGAGAAGCACAGATACGCAGTATTTT.

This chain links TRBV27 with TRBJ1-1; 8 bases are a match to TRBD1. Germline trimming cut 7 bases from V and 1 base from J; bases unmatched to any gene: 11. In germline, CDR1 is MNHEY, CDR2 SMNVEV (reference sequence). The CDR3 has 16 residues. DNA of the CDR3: TGTGCCAGCACCCTAAGCCCTGGACAGGGGAACACTGAAGCTTTCTTT. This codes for CASTLSPGQGNTEAFF.

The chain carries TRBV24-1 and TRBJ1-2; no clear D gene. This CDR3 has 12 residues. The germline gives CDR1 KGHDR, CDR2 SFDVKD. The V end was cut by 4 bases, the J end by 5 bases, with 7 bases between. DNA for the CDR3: TGTGCCACCAGTGAAAGGGATTATGGCTACACCTTC. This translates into CATSERDYGYTF.

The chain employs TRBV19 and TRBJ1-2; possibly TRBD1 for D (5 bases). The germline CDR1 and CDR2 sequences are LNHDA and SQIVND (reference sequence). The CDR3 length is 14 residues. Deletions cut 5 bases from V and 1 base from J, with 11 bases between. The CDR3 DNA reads TGTGCCAGTAGTTCCGGGGCGGTTAACTATGGCTACACCTTC. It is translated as CASSSGAVNYGYTF.

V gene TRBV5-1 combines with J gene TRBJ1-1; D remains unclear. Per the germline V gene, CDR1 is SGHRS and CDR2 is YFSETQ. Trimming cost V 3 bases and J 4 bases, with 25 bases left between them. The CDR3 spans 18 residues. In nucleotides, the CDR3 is TGCGCCAGCAGCTCGGTCGCAATGACACGGGTAGGGAGCACTGAAGCTTTCTTT. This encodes CASSSVAMTRVGSTEAFF.

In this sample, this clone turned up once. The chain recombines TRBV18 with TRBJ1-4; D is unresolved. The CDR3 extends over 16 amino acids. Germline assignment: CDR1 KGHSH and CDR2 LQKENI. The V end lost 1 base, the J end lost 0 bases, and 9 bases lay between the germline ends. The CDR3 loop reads CASSPLSSTTNEKLFF. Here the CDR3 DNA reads TGTGCCAGCTCACCACTCTCCAGTACAACTAATGAAAAACTGTTTTTT. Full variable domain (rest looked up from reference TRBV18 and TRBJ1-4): NAGVMQNPRHLVRRRGQEARLRCSPMKGHSHVYWYRQLPEEGLKFMVYLQKENIIDESGMPKERFSAEFPKEGPSILRIQQVVRGDSAAYFCASSPLSSTTNEKLFFGSGTQLSVL.

The CDR3 is CASSLAGTGFYEQYF. For the CDR3, the DNA is TGTGCCAGCAGTTTAGCTGGGACTGGCTTCTACGAGCAGTACTTC. The chain joins TRBV27 to TRBJ2-7, with D perhaps matching TRBD2 (6 bases). Germline V CDR1 and CDR2: MNHEY, SMNVEV (reference sequence). The length of the CDR3 is 15 residues. The V end lost 2 bases, the J end lost 3 bases, and 14 bases lay between the germline ends.

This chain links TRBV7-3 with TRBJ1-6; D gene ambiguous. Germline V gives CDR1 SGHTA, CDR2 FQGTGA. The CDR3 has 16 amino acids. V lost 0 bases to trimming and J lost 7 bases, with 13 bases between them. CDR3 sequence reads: CASSLTGPSGNSPLHF. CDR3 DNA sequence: TGTGCCAGCAGCTTAACAGGCCCGTCGGGAAATTCACCCCTCCACTTT.

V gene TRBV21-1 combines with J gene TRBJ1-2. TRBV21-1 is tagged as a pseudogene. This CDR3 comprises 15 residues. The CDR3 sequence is CASSKGRRQNYGYTF. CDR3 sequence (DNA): TGTGCCAGCAGCAAAGGACGTAGGCAGAACTATGGCTACACCTTC.

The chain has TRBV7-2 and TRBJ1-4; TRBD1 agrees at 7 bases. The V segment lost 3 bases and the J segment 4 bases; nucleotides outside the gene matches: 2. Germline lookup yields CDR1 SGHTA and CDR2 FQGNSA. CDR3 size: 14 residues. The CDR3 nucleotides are TGTGCCAGCAGCTTGGACAGGTTTAATGAAAAACTGTTTTTT. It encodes CASSLDRFNEKLFF.

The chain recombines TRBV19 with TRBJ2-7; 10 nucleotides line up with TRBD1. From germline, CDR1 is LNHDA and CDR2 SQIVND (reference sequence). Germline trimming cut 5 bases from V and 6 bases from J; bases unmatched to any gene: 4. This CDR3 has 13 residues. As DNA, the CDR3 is TGTGCCAGTAGTCTTCGGACAGGGGGCGAGCAGTACTTC. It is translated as CASSLRTGGEQYF.